These T cell receptor beta chains were read from a single sample in a study of blood T cell repertoires in COVID-19. Libraries were prepared by immunoSEQ multiplex PCR; TCRdb keeps only in-frame clonotypes and omits some of them. The sample holds about 210,000 clones, 65% to 85% seen once. What was sequenced was peripheral blood. Receptors were obtained from a man aged 45 to 65 with active or convalescent COVID-19. CDR3s include the opening cysteine and the closing phenylalanine or tryptophan. Each record gives: clone size, V gene, D gene, J gene, CDR3 protein, CDR3 DNA. The D gene is left open where the match is weak. Clone size appears in some rows only: once, few, many, or a class for an expanded clone.

once,TRBV10-2,.,TRBJ1-3,CASSRGSSSGNTIYF,TGCGCCAGCAGCCGAGGAAGCAGCTCTGGAAACACCATATATTTT
.,TRBV5-1,TRBD2,TRBJ2-7,CASRTSGSNEQYF,TGCGCCAGCAGGACTAGCGGGAGCAACGAGCAGTACTTC
.,TRBV4-1,.,TRBJ1-1,CASSPEWAGNTEAFF,TGCGCCAGCAGCCCGGAATGGGCTGGGAACACTGAAGCTTTCTTT
.,TRBV18,.,TRBJ2-2,CASSPYITSPTSQRRNTGELFF,TGTGCCAGCTCACCATATATTACTTCTCCCACTTCCCAGCGAAGGAACACCGGGGAGCTGTTTTTT
.,TRBV2,.,TRBJ2-5,CARGTFGQAQYF,TGTGCCAGGGGGACTTTCGGACAGGCCCAGTACTTC
.,TRBV28,TRBD1,TRBJ2-7,CASSFPGQGSYEQYF,TGTGCCAGCAGTTTCCCGGGACAGGGTTCCTACGAGCAGTACTTC
.,TRBV19,TRBD1,TRBJ1-1,CASSIIQDRGRAFF,TGTGCCAGTAGTATTATCCAGGACAGGGGGCGTGCTTTCTTT
.,TRBV18,.,TRBJ2-1,CASRTRDNEQFF,TGTGCCAGCCGAACCCGGGACAATGAGCAGTTCTTC
.,TRBV19,TRBD1,TRBJ2-7,CASSLGDSIHEQYF,TGTGCCAGTAGTCTCGGGGACAGCATCCACGAGCAGTACTTC
.,TRBV20-1,.,TRBJ1-5,CSASLSNQPQHF,TGCAGTGCTAGTCTGAGCAATCAGCCCCAGCATTTT
.,TRBV5-4,.,TRBJ1-2,CASSLWTAKGGYTF,TGTGCCAGCAGCCTTTGGACAGCTAAAGGGGGCTACACCTTC
few,TRBV7-2,.,TRBJ2-3,CASSPGHSTDTQYF,TGTGCCAGCAGCCCCGGACATAGCACAGATACGCAGTATTTT
.,TRBV30,TRBD2,TRBJ2-3,CAIAAGGQFTDTQYF,TGTGCCATAGCTGCGGGGGGACAATTCACAGATACGCAGTATTTT
.,TRBV2,TRBD2,TRBJ2-7,CASMRLAADYEQYF,TGTGCCAGCATGAGACTAGCGGCGGACTACGAGCAGTACTTC
.,TRBV6-5,.,TRBJ1-6,CASRPPQDSPLHF,TGTGCCAGCAGACCGCCCCAGGATTCACCCCTCCACTTT
.,TRBV6-5,.,TRBJ1-2,CASGDAEGYTF,TGTGCCAGTGGAGACGCTGAGGGCTACACCTTC
few,TRBV28,.,TRBJ2-3,CASSTQGEEDTQYF,TGTGCCAGCTCCACTCAGGGGGAGGAAGATACGCAGTATTTT
.,TRBV28,.,TRBJ1-4,CASSLGALNEEKLFF,TGTGCCAGCAGCCTAGGGGCATTAAATGAGGAAAAACTGTTTTTT
once,TRBV5-4,TRBD2,TRBJ2-7,CASSTGTSGSIYEQYF,TGTGCCAGCAGCACCGGGACTAGCGGGAGTATCTACGAGCAGTACTTC
.,TRBV6-5,.,TRBJ2-3,CASSGWGPDTDTQYF,TGTGCCAGCAGCGGGTGGGGCCCCGACACAGATACGCAGTATTTT
.,TRBV9,.,TRBJ2-3,CASSVEAGAHSDTQYF,TGTGCCAGCAGCGTAGAGGCGGGGGCGCATTCAGATACGCAGTATTTT
.,TRBV18,TRBD2,TRBJ2-1,CASSPPSLAGGHEQFF,TGTGCCAGCTCACCACCGTCCCTAGCGGGAGGGCATGAGCAGTTCTTC
.,TRBV10-3,.,TRBJ2-5,CAISDSWRQETQYF,TGTGCCATCAGCGACAGTTGGCGCCAGGAGACCCAGTACTTC
.,TRBV5-6,TRBD1,TRBJ1-4,CASSTGTGGRANEKLFF,TGTGCCAGCAGCACCGGGACAGGGGGTAGGGCTAATGAAAAACTGTTTTTT
.,TRBV28,.,TRBJ2-5,CASSPGRGGLTETQYF,TGTGCCAGCAGCCCAGGCCGTGGGGGACTCACCGAGACCCAGTACTTC
.,TRBV7-9,TRBD1,TRBJ2-1,CASSFTSDRVEFF,TGTGCCAGCAGCTTTACCTCCGACAGGGTGGAGTTCTTC
medium-sized,TRBV24-1,TRBD2,TRBJ2-3,CATSDLSSGRTDTQYF,TGTGCCACCAGTGATTTGTCTAGCGGGAGAACAGATACGCAGTATTTT
.,TRBV6-2/TRBV6-3,.,TRBJ1-2,CASSPPDGGRGYTF,TGTGCCAGCAGTCCCCCGGATGGGGGCAGAGGCTACACCTTC
.,TRBV12-3/TRBV12-4,.,TRBJ1-1,CASRPTENTEAFF,TGTGCCAGCAGGCCTACAGAGAACACTGAAGCTTTCTTT
.,TRBV19,TRBD1,TRBJ2-7,CASSIAGQGGYEQYF,TGTGCCAGTAGTATTGCGGGACAGGGGGGCTACGAGCAGTACTTC
.,TRBV5-1,TRBD1,TRBJ1-2,CASSRITGTGVAGYTF,TGCGCCAGCAGCCGAATAACCGGGACAGGGGTGGCTGGCTACACCTTC
.,TRBV28,TRBD2,TRBJ2-3,CASSLGLAGPRDTQYF,TGTGCCAGCAGTTTAGGTCTAGCGGGACCCAGAGATACGCAGTATTTT
.,TRBV19,TRBD1,TRBJ2-7,CASSSGDSAYEQYF,TGTGCCAGTAGTTCAGGGGACAGCGCCTACGAGCAGTACTTC
.,TRBV27,.,TRBJ1-1,CASSPPLSGGSRGTEAFF,TGTGCCAGCAGTCCCCCTCTGAGCGGGGGAAGTCGAGGGACTGAAGCTTTCTTT
once,TRBV15,TRBD1,TRBJ1-6,CATREQGAFYNSPLHF,TGTGCCACCAGGGAGCAGGGGGCCTTCTATAATTCACCCCTCCACTTT
.,TRBV1,.,TRBJ1-1,CTSKGKVRVAFF,TGCACCAGCAAAGGTAAGGTCAGGGTGGCTTTCTTT
.,TRBV10-2,TRBD1,TRBJ2-7,CASSEIRVGGDEQYF,TGCGCCAGCAGTGAGATCCGGGTAGGGGGCGACGAGCAGTACTTC
.,TRBV13,TRBD2,TRBJ2-1,CASSFFAGGRYNEQFF,TGTGCCAGCAGCTTTTTTGCGGGAGGGAGGTACAATGAGCAGTTCTTC
once,TRBV3-1/TRBV3-2,.,TRBJ1-2,CASSQDGEGVYTF,TGTGCCAGCAGCCAAGACGGGGAGGGAGTCTACACCTTC
.,TRBV20-1,.,TRBJ1-1,CSASDPQGNTEAFF,TGCAGTGCTAGTGATCCCCAGGGAAACACTGAAGCTTTCTTT
.,TRBV11-2,TRBD2,TRBJ2-3,CASSSGLAGVRTDTQYF,TGTGCCAGCAGCTCCGGACTAGCGGGGGTCCGCACAGATACGCAGTATTTT
.,TRBV6-6,.,TRBJ2-5,CASRSGSITETQYF,TGTGCCAGCAGGTCAGGGTCTATCACAGAGACCCAGTACTTC
.,TRBV4-3,TRBD1,TRBJ2-5,CASSQVWDRDSETQYF,TGCGCCAGCAGCCAAGTTTGGGACAGGGACAGCGAGACCCAGTACTTC
.,TRBV5-1,TRBD1,TRBJ1-1,CASSLSQGTRNTEAFF,TGCGCCAGCAGCTTGTCACAGGGGACGCGGAACACTGAAGCTTTCTTT
.,TRBV4-1,TRBD1,TRBJ1-6,CASSLDGQGPSNSPLHF,TGCGCCAGCAGCCTAGACGGACAGGGGCCGAGTAATTCACCCCTCCACTTT
.,TRBV24-1,TRBD1,TRBJ2-7,CATHRTGPYEQYF,TGTGCCACCCATAGGACAGGACCCTACGAGCAGTACTTC
.,TRBV4-3,.,TRBJ1-6,CASSQFSRDLHSPLHF,TGCGCCAGCAGCCAATTTTCCCGGGACTTGCATTCACCCCTCCACTTT
.,TRBV11-1,TRBD1,TRBJ1-2,CASSLVGQGNYGYTF,TGTGCCAGCAGCTTAGTCGGACAGGGCAACTATGGCTACACCTTC
.,TRBV10-3,TRBD2,TRBJ2-3,CAISESLGSGGAGTDTQYF,TGTGCCATCAGTGAGAGCCTGGGTAGCGGGGGGGCCGGCACAGATACGCAGTATTTT
.,TRBV4-3,.,TRBJ2-3,CASSQDQASDTQYF,TGCGCCAGCAGCCAAGACCAGGCATCGGATACGCAGTATTTT
.,TRBV5-1,.,TRBJ2-5,CASALQGMGETQYF,TGCGCCAGCGCTTTACAGGGAATGGGAGAGACCCAGTACTTC
.,TRBV10-3,TRBD1,TRBJ1-1,CAISGSTGGNTEAFF,TGTGCCATCAGTGGTTCGACAGGGGGCAACACTGAAGCTTTCTTT
.,TRBV27,.,TRBJ2-7,CASSFSTRGYEQYF,TGTGCCAGCAGTTTTTCCACTCGAGGGTACGAGCAGTACTTC
.,TRBV10-3,TRBD2,TRBJ2-7,CAISESGSGSTANF,TGTGCCATCAGTGAGTCCGGTAGCGGGAGTACTGCGAACTTC
few,TRBV30,.,TRBJ1-5,CAWSVNDQPQHF,TGTGCCTGGAGTGTCAATGATCAGCCCCAGCATTTT
.,TRBV28,TRBD1,TRBJ2-7,CASSPIHPGQGYEQYF,TGTGCCAGCAGTCCTATTCATCCAGGACAGGGCTACGAGCAGTACTTC
.,TRBV6-1,.,TRBJ1-3,CASSEWASGNTIYF,TGTGCCAGCAGTGAATGGGCTTCTGGAAACACCATATATTTT
.,TRBV19,TRBD2,TRBJ2-5,CASSTERGPPGQETQYF,TGTGCCAGTAGTACCGAGCGGGGCCCCCCCGGCCAAGAGACCCAGTACTTC
.,TRBV7-2,TRBD1,TRBJ2-1,CASSPDRGRFDEQFF,TGTGCCAGCAGCCCCGACAGGGGGCGATTTGATGAGCAGTTCTTC
.,TRBV6-6,.,TRBJ2-1,CASSSDSISYNEQFF,TGTGCCAGCAGCTCCGACTCAATCTCCTACAATGAGCAGTTCTTC